This T cell receptor beta chain was identified in a study of shared clonotypes between healthy human individuals. The CDR3 sequence is 15 residues long. In germline, CDR1 is SSHAT, CDR2 FNYEAQ (reference sequence). A remark on this clone: Relative to the germline gene, one junction end is altered; a read error may explain this.

Donation came from healthy HIV-negative adults that had no recent acute infections or vaccinations. Genomic DNA (from each subset) was split evenly across several immunoSEQ plates. TCRdb's table, derived via immunoSEQ multiplex PCR, lists solely in-frame clones and lacks some. The sample has around 2.3 million clones; approximately 94% are singletons. This TCR was sampled from a man younger than 30 in good health. V is TRBV7-7 and J is TRBJ2-2, with TRBD2 matching over 8 bases. Sequences were obtained from naive CD4+ T cells sorted from blood. Documented subset: CD45RA+ positively selected. The CDR3 DNA follows: TGTGCTAGCAGCCCCGGGACTAGAGACACCGGGGAGCTGTTTTTT. Translating it yields CASSPGTRDTGELFF.